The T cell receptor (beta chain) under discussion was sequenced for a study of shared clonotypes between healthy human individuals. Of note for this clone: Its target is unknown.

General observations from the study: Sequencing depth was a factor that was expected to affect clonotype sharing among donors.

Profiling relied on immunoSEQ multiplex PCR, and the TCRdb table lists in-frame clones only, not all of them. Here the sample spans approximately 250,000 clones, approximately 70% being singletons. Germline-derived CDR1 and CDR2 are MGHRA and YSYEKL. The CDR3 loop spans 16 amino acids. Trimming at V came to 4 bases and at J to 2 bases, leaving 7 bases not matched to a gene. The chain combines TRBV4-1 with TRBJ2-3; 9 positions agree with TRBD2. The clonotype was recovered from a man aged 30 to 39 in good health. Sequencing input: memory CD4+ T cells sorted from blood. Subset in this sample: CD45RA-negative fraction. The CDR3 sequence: CASSPLGLAATDTQYF. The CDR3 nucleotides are TGCGCCAGCAGCCCGCTGGGACTAGCAGCCACAGATACGCAGTATTTT.